The sequence of this T cell receptor beta chain was determined in a study of T-cell memory formation after mild COVID-19. The study, taken as a whole, reports: Of the contracting clones, CD4+ ones lay mainly in CM and EM, and CD8+ ones in EMRA.

Comment on this clonotype: The antigen remains unidentified.

A single record per CDR3 protein comes from TCRdb applying MiXCR to the 5' RACE reads. This table has about 560,000 distinct CDR3 sequences, 20% to 25% appearing once. The TCR originated in an adult woman who had mild COVID-19 (a few samples of this study predate the infection). Cell type and time point are not known. Sequenced: PBMCs or a T cell subset sorted from them (not recorded which).

The CDR3 DNA follows: TGCAGCGTTGGACGGGGGACAGGGGCCGGGGAGCTGTTTTTT. This encodes CSVGRGTGAGELFF. The chain joins TRBV29-1 to TRBJ2-2, with 10 bases aligning to TRBD1. Germline CDR1 reads SQVTM; CDR2 reads ANQGSEA. The CDR3 extends over 14 amino acids. The V gene end was trimmed by 4 bases and the J gene end by 6 bases; junction bases not matched to a gene: 5.